This TCR delta chain appears in the sequencing data of a study of gamma-delta chains in newborns, infants, children. Across the whole study: Polyclonal expansion of innate γδ T cells after birth follows microbial exposure.

This clone turned up a few times. TCRdb re-called the reads using CATT. Of over 12,000 delta-chain clones listed, 7.3% were seen once; the top ten hold approximately 20%. The V gene's germline CDR1 is GEAIGNYY and CDR2 EKD. This CDR3 is 19 amino acids long. V was pared by 0 bases and J by 3 bases, with 17 bases between. J is TRDJ3 and V is TRDV2; weak D call: TRDD2 (6 bases). What was sequenced was blood. The receptor was isolated from a child who was a newborn, infant or young child, either healthy, febrile or measles-vaccinated (not recorded which). CDR3 amino acids: CACDTGFSFQGWDTRQMFF. DNA for the CDR3: TGTGCCTGTGACACCGGTTTTTCCTTCCAAGGCTGGGACACCCGACAGATGTTTTTC.